These 24 T cell receptor beta chains were all obtained from the same sample, sequenced in a study of blood T cell repertoires in COVID-19. TCRdb's copy holds only in-frame clones and misses some; the assay was immunoSEQ multiplex PCR. The sample lists about 56,000 clones, approximately 80% occurring once. The sample comprised peripheral blood. The source is a woman older than 75 with acute or convalescent COVID-19.

V usage is TRBV15 and J usage is TRBJ1-1; TRBD1 might be the D (6 bases). This CDR3 is built from 16 residues. V was pared by 5 bases and J by 5 bases, with 21 bases between. Germline V gives CDR1 LNHNV, CDR2 YYDKDF (reference sequence). The CDR3 loop is CATSPRATGIATEAFF. CDR3 sequence (DNA): TGTGCCACCAGCCCGCGTGCCACAGGGATAGCTACTGAAGCTTTCTTT.

In its sample, this clone was seen once. This chain links TRBV7-2 with TRBJ2-3; 11 positions agree with TRBD2. This CDR3 spans 17 amino acids. V gave up 5 bases and J gave up 3 bases; unmatched junction bases: 10. Germline values: CDR1 SGHTA, CDR2 FQGNSA. This CDR3 reads CASSAYGTSGLTDTQYF. CDR3 nucleotides: TGTGCCAGCAGCGCCTACGGGACTAGCGGTTTGACAGATACGCAGTATTTT.

This clone was recorded a few times. The chain uses TRBV19 and TRBJ1-3, with a possible D match to TRBD1 (6 bases). Germline V lookup: CDR1 LNHDA, CDR2 SQIVND (reference sequence). The CDR3 has 16 residues. Trimming removed 5 bases at V and 0 bases at J, with 14 bases between. The CDR3 coding sequence is TGTGCCAGTAGTCCATGGGGGCAAGACTCTGGAAACACCATATATTTT. Protein: CASSPWGQDSGNTIYF.

The chain links TRBV5-1 to TRBJ2-7, with 7 nucleotides matching TRBD1. CDR3 size: 15 residues. Germline values: CDR1 SGHRS, CDR2 YFSETQ. The V segment lost 1 base and the J segment 0 bases; nucleotides outside the gene matches: 4. The CDR3 here is CASSLQRGHSYEQYF. The CDR3 nucleotides read TGCGCCAGCAGCTTGCAAAGGGGGCACTCCTACGAGCAGTACTTC. The whole variable domain, remainder taken from reference TRBV5-1 and TRBJ2-7, is KAGVTQTPRYLIKTRGQQVTLSCSPISGHRSVSWYQQTPGQGLQFLFEYFSETQRNKGNFPGRFSGRQFSNSRSEMNVSTLELGDSALYLCASSLQRGHSYEQYFGPGTRLTVT.

This sequence joins TRBV10-3 and TRBJ1-2, with 7 bases matching TRBD1. CDR1 is ENHRY and CDR2 is SYGVKD in the germline V gene. The CDR3 runs 14 residues. After removal of 5 bases from V and 8 bases from J, the junction contained 11 bases not matched to a gene. The CDR3 is CAISPGRDSEGYTF. The CDR3 region has the DNA TGTGCCATCAGTCCCGGGAGGGACAGTGAAGGCTACACCTTC.

The V call is TRBV24-1, the J call TRBJ1-4, with a weak D call TRBD1 (6 bases). Trimming shortened V by 4 bases and J by 2 bases, and 7 bases separated the two germline ends. The CDR3 sequence is 14 residues long. Germline V gene data show CDR1 as KGHDR and CDR2 as SFDVKD. In DNA form, the CDR3 reads TGTGCCACCAGTGAAAGGGGGACTAATGAAAAACTGTTTTTT. This translates into CATSERGTNEKLFF.

The chain is built from TRBV5-1 and TRBJ1-1; the D is unclear. The V and J ends lost 1 base and 6 bases respectively, with 13 bases between them. Germline V gives CDR1 SGHRS, CDR2 YFSETQ. The length of the CDR3 is 14 residues. The CDR3 DNA is TGCGCCAGCAGCTTGCGTTTAGATGACTCTGAAGCTTTCTTT. Translated: CASSLRLDDSEAFF.

This chain links TRBV6-5 with TRBJ1-5; a weak D match, TRBD1 (5 bases). The V gene's germline CDR1 is MNHEY and CDR2 SVGAGI. This CDR3 spans 15 amino acids. Between the trimmed V and J ends, which lost 2 bases and 2 bases, there was a span of 10 bases. CDR3 in DNA: TGTGCCAGCAGTTACGCGGGGCAGGGCAATCAGCCCCAGCATTTT. Translating gives CASSYAGQGNQPQHF.

This sequence joins TRBV2 and TRBJ2-7, with D tentatively TRBD2 (6 bases). Germline-derived CDR1 and CDR2 are SNHLY and FYNNEI. This CDR3 contains 11 residues. V was trimmed by 7 bases and J by 6 bases, leaving 10 bases between them. The CDR3 nucleotides read TGTGCCAGCACCACGGGGGTCGAGCAGTACTTC. Translating gives CASTTGVEQYF.

V and J are TRBV7-2 and TRBJ2-1, with 10 bases lining up with TRBD1. The germline V gene encodes CDR1 SGHTA and CDR2 FQGNSA. The CDR3 is 17 amino acids. V dropped 1 base and J dropped 9; count of bases not matched to a gene: 12. The CDR3 sequence is CASSLEAGTGDFFEQFF. Written as DNA, the CDR3 is TGTGCCAGCAGCTTAGAGGCCGGGACAGGGGATTTTTTTGAGCAGTTCTTC.

This chain links TRBV5-1 with TRBJ2-5; 12 bases align to TRBD2. CDR1 is SGHRS and CDR2 is YFSETQ in the germline V gene. V lost 4 bases, J lost 1 base, and 5 bases stayed unmatched. This CDR3 is built from 16 residues. The CDR3: CASSRTSGGIQETQYF. The CDR3 DNA reads TGCGCCAGCAGCCGTACTAGCGGGGGGATCCAAGAGACCCAGTACTTC.

The chain uses TRBV5-4 and TRBJ1-4; D unresolved. The CDR3 runs to 15 residues. The germline V gene encodes CDR1 SGHNT and CDR2 YYREEE (reference sequence). V was cut by 3 bases and J by 5 bases, with 14 bases left in between. This CDR3 is CASSSRDQLNEKLFF. The CDR3 coding sequence is TGTGCCAGCAGCTCGCGGGATCAGTTGAATGAAAAACTGTTTTTT.

This chain links TRBV18 with TRBJ1-5, with 7 bases matching TRBD1. V trimming: 1 base; J trimming: 5 bases; junction bases outside the gene matches: 2. The CDR3 spans 14 residues. Germline V CDR1 and CDR2: KGHSH, LQKENI. The CDR3 here is CASSPQGADQPQHF. CDR3 sequence (DNA): TGTGCCAGCTCACCACAGGGGGCTGATCAGCCCCAGCATTTT.

The J gene is TRBJ2-7, the V gene TRBV19; 8 bases map to TRBD1. J was trimmed by 3 bases and V by 5 bases; bases with no gene match: 9. Looked up from germline, CDR1 is LNHDA and CDR2 is SQIVND (reference sequence). The CDR3 length is 15 residues. CDR3 nucleotide sequence: TGTGCCAGTAGTCCCGACAGGGGAACTTACTACGAGCAGTACTTC. Translating gives CASSPDRGTYYEQYF.

The V call is TRBV7-2, the J call TRBJ2-7; 9 bases agree with TRBD2. Germline V gene sequence: CDR1 SGHTA, CDR2 FQGNSA. This CDR3 is 14 amino acids long. V lost 6 bases to trimming and J lost 2 bases; unmatched junction nucleotides: 5. The CDR3 sequence is CASRASGATYEQYF. The CDR3 nucleotides read TGTGCCAGCAGAGCTAGCGGGGCTACCTACGAGCAGTACTTC.

The genes are TRBV25-1 and TRBJ1-3; D gene uncertain. The V gene's germline CDR1 is MGHDK and CDR2 SYGVNS. V was pared by 3 bases and J by 0 bases, with 6 bases between. This CDR3 region has 14 residues. Written as DNA, the CDR3 is TGTGCCAGCAGTGATTGGAGCTCTGGAAACACCATATATTTT. Protein: CASSDWSSGNTIYF.

The chain uses TRBV5-1 and TRBJ1-1; no reliable D call. Germline loops: CDR1 SGHRS, CDR2 YFSETQ. The germline V and J ends were trimmed by 0 bases and 5 bases, with 11 bases remaining between them. The length of the CDR3 is 14 residues. The CDR3 is CASSLEPGPTEAFF. Here the CDR3 DNA reads TGCGCCAGCAGCTTGGAGCCGGGTCCAACTGAAGCTTTCTTT.

This chain links TRBV5-4 with TRBJ2-5, with 7 bases fitting TRBD2. Per the germline V gene, CDR1 is SGHNT and CDR2 is YYREEE (reference sequence). J gave up 5 bases and V 3 bases, and 10 bases lay outside the gene matches. The CDR3 runs to 15 residues. The CDR3 sequence is CASSSRAGDLETQYF. CDR3 coding DNA: TGTGCCAGCAGCTCGAGGGCGGGGGACTTGGAGACCCAGTACTTC.

J is TRBJ1-2 and V is TRBV6-5; D is undetermined. Germline values: CDR1 MNHEY, CDR2 SVGAGI. V dropped 6 bases and J dropped 0 bases, with 8 bases sitting between them. The CDR3 consists of 13 residues. The CDR3 here is CASRADTNYGYTF. The CDR3 coding sequence is TGTGCCAGCAGAGCCGACACTAACTATGGCTACACCTTC.

This clone was detected a few times. V gene TRBV2 combines with J gene TRBJ1-1; D might be TRBD1 (5 bases). The germline CDR1 and CDR2 sequences are SNHLY and FYNNEI. Trimming took 5 bases from V and 1 from J, leaving 11 bases between them. This CDR3 contains 14 residues. CDR3: CASSLRQQNTEAFF. For the CDR3, the DNA is TGTGCCAGCAGTTTAAGACAGCAGAACACTGAAGCTTTCTTT.

This sequence joins TRBV19 and TRBJ1-4; 9 positions agree with TRBD1. In germline, CDR1 is LNHDA, CDR2 SQIVND (reference sequence). The CDR3 consists of 13 residues. V gave up 10 bases and J gave up 7 bases; unmatched junction bases: 7. The CDR3 sequence is CATGQGSSEKLFF. CDR3 nucleotide sequence: TGTGCCACGGGACAGGGTAGCAGTGAAAAACTGTTTTTT.

The rearrangement joins TRBV2 to TRBJ1-5; 7 bases line up with TRBD1. CDR1 is SNHLY and CDR2 is FYNNEI in the germline V gene. The V gene end was trimmed by 5 bases and the J gene end by 3 bases; junction bases not matched to a gene: 7. The CDR3 extends over 15 amino acids. The CDR3 DNA follows: TGTGCCAGCAGTCGGGACAGACTAAACAATCAGCCCCAGCATTTT. Amino acids: CASSRDRLNNQPQHF.

The V and J genes are TRBV9 and TRBJ2-5; D perhaps matches TRBD2 (5 bases). Germline V gene lookup returns CDR1 SGDLS and CDR2 YYNGEE. Trimming pared 0 bases from V and 3 bases from J, leaving 12 bases between. This CDR3 comprises 15 residues. The CDR3 loop is CASSVGGGAEETQYF. For the CDR3, the DNA is TGTGCCAGCAGCGTAGGGGGTGGAGCGGAAGAGACCCAGTACTTC.

The chain couples TRBV5-4 to TRBJ1-1; the match to TRBD1 covers 8 bases. Germline V lookup: CDR1 SGHNT, CDR2 YYREEE (reference sequence). The CDR3 totals 16 residues. Losses at the gene ends were 0 bases for V and 1 base for J; bases not matched to a gene: 5. The DNA of the CDR3 is TGTGCCAGCAGCTTGGAACCGACAGGGGCGAACACTGAAGCTTTCTTT. Translating gives CASSLEPTGANTEAFF.